This T cell receptor beta chain derives from a study of shared clonotypes between healthy human individuals. Study-level points and caveats: Clonotype sharing levels among donors were expected to vary with sequencing depth. A reduction in generation probabilities was seen for non-shared clonotypes relative to those shared by all four donors.

Clones were sequenced by immunoSEQ multiplex PCR, and TCRdb holds only the in-frame ones, with some missing. Here the sample spans about 2.2 million clones, about 93% being singletons. Comments on this clone: What it binds is not known.

The length of the CDR3 is 13 residues. V was cut by 2 bases and J by 3 bases, with 8 bases left in between. Per the germline V gene, CDR1 is SGHAT and CDR2 is FQNNGV. Terminally differentiated effector memory CD45RA+ cells were left out of the naive CD8 fraction, which was CD45RO-negative and positively selected for CCR7. The sample consisted of naive CD8+ T cells from PBMCs. The chain combines TRBV11-2 with TRBJ2-7; D uncertain. The clonotype was recovered from a man aged 18 to 35 in good health. Some clones in this sample may be carry-over from other donors' samples. The DNA for the CDR3 is TGTGCCAGCAGCTTACAAAGACGCTACGAGCAGTACTTC. Its translation: CASSLQRRYEQYF.